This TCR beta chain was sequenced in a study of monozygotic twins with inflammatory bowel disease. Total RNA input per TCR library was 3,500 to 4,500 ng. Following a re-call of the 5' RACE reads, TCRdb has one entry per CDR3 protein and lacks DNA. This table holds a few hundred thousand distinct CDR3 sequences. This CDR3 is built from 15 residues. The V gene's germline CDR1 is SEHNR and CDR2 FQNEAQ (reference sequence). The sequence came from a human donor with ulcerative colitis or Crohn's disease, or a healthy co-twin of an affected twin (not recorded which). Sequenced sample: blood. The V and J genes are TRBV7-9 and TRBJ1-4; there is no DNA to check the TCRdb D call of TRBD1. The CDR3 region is CASSLKGQGYEKLFF.